The rows below give T cell receptor beta chains drawn from one sample of a study of Graves' ophthalmopathy and Graves' hyperthyroidism. Each CDR3 protein gets one entry after TCRdb re-called the multiplex PCR reads with MiXCR. There are more than 550,000 distinct CDR3 sequences in the sample; about two fifths occur only once, and over 2.5% lies in the top ten. The sequencing sample was made of peripheral blood. The receptors derive from an adult man with Graves' ophthalmopathy. Both conserved end residues are trimmed from each CDR3. The order of the fields is J gene, clone size, V gene, CDR3 protein. The size field is filled for only some rows; it gives once, few, many or a size class.

J gene: TRBJ2-6; clone size: many; V gene: TRBV10-3; CDR3 protein: ASSLTSSGANVLT
J gene: TRBJ2-7; clone size: many; V gene: TRBV7-9; CDR3 protein: ASSLSTGEGSYEQY
J gene: TRBJ1-2; clone size: -; V gene: TRBV29-1; CDR3 protein: SVVRRMGFMGYT
J gene: TRBJ2-5; clone size: -; V gene: TRBV20-1; CDR3 protein: SARDLLTGVVETQY
J gene: TRBJ2-6; clone size: -; V gene: TRBV5-1; CDR3 protein: ASSLAGAISGANVLT
J gene: TRBJ1-1; clone size: many; V gene: TRBV10-3; CDR3 protein: ATTSEWDTEAF
J gene: TRBJ2-5; clone size: -; V gene: TRBV25-1; CDR3 protein: ASSPGTGPGTQY
J gene: TRBJ2-5; clone size: -; V gene: TRBV7-9; CDR3 protein: ASARGGLAGETQY
J gene: TRBJ1-1; clone size: many; V gene: TRBV7-3; CDR3 protein: ASSPEGLNTEAF
J gene: TRBJ1-2; clone size: -; V gene: TRBV12-3/TRBV12-4; CDR3 protein: ASSLSGVRGYT
J gene: TRBJ1-1; clone size: few; V gene: TRBV6-2/TRBV6-3; CDR3 protein: ASRGDRDRDTEAF
J gene: TRBJ2-1; clone size: -; V gene: TRBV10-3; CDR3 protein: AIRGSRGGDEQF
J gene: TRBJ1-1; clone size: many; V gene: TRBV10-2; CDR3 protein: ASEARGTAEAF
J gene: TRBJ1-2; clone size: -; V gene: TRBV29-1; CDR3 protein: SAGTPDGYT
J gene: TRBJ1-4; clone size: many; V gene: TRBV2; CDR3 protein: ASRLEVEKLF
J gene: TRBJ1-6; clone size: -; V gene: TRBV10-2; CDR3 protein: ASSYSTYRGYNSPLH
J gene: TRBJ1-1; clone size: few; V gene: TRBV30; CDR3 protein: ARQDRNTEAF
J gene: TRBJ1-5; clone size: many; V gene: TRBV12-3/TRBV12-4; CDR3 protein: ASSTEGGVQPQH
J gene: TRBJ2-5; clone size: -; V gene: TRBV27; CDR3 protein: ASSLSFLGVTETQY
J gene: TRBJ2-2; clone size: few; V gene: TRBV11-2; CDR3 protein: ASSRGLAGQNTGELF
J gene: TRBJ2-5; clone size: -; V gene: TRBV12-5; CDR3 protein: ASGFQETQY